This TCR beta chain was found in a study of CD8 T cells in Susac syndrome. Random hexamers were used to reverse transcribe an amount of about 0.5 to 1 ug RNA. An immunoSEQ multiplex PCR generated amplified TCR beta CDR3 products spanning 54 Vbeta and 13 Jbeta. TCRdb called the immunoSEQ multiplex PCR reads again in MiXCR, with one record for every CDR3 protein. The repertoire has about 200,000 distinct CDR3 sequences, 90% to 95% of them found once; the top ten carry around 0.085%. The multiple sclerosis control group consisted of treatment-naive patients whose relapsing-remitting disease, which was either stable or active, fulfilled revised McDonald criteria. The receptor was isolated from a human donor with multiple sclerosis. The sequencing input was CD4+ T cells from PBMCs.

CDR3 amino acids: CSARGWGGGMETQYF. The DNA for the CDR3 is TGCAGTGCTAGGGGTTGGGGCGGGGGAATGGAGACCCAGTACTTC. V usage is TRBV20-1 and J usage is TRBJ2-5; 7 bases fit TRBD2. The CDR3 is 15 residues long. Trimming cost V 3 bases and J 5 bases; bases outside gene matches: 12. From germline, CDR1 is DFQATT and CDR2 SNEGSKA (reference sequence).